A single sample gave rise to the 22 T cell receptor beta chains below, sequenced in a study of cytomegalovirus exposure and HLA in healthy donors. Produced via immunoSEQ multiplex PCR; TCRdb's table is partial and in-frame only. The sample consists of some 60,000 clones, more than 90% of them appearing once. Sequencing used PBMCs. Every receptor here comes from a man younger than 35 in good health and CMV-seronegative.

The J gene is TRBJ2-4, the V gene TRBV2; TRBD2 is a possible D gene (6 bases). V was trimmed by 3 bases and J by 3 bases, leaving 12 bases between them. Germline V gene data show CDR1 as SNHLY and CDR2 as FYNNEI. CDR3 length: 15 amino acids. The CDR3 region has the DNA TGTGCCAGCAGTGATACGGGAGAGAACAAAAACATTCAGTACTTC. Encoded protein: CASSDTGENKNIQYF.

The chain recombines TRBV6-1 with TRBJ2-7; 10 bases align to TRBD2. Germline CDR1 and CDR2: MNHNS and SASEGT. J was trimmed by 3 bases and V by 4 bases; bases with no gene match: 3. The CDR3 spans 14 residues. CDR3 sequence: CASSVAGGFYEQYF. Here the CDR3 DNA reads TGTGCCAGCAGTGTAGCGGGAGGCTTCTACGAGCAGTACTTC.

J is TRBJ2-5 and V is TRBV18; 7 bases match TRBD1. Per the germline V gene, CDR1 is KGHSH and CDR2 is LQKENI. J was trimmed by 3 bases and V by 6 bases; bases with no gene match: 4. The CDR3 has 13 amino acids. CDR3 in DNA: TGTGCCAGCTCGATAGGACAGGAAGAGACCCAGTACTTC. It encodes CASSIGQEETQYF.

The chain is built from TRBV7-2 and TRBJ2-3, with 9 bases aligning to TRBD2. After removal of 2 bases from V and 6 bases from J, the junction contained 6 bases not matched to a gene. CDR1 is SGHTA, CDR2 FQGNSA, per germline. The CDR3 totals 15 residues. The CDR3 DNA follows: TGTGCCAGCAGCTTAAGAGCGGGAGGATGGGATACGCAGTATTTT. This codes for CASSLRAGGWDTQYF.

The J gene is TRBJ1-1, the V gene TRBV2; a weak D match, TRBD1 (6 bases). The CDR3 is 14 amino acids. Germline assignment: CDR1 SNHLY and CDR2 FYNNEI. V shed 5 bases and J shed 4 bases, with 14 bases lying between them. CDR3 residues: CASSLRQEPTEAFF. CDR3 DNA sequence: TGTGCCAGCAGTCTAAGACAGGAGCCCACTGAAGCTTTCTTT.

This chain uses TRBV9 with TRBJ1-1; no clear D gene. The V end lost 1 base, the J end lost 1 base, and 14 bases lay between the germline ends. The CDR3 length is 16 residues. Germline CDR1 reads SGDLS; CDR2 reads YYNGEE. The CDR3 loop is CASSVPPEGGNTEAFF. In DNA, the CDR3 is TGTGCCAGCAGCGTACCCCCGGAGGGAGGGAACACTGAAGCTTTCTTT.

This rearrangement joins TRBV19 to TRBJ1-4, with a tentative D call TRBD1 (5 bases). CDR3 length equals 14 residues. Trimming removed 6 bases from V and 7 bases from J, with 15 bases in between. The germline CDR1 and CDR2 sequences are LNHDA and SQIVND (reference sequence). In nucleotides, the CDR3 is TGTGCCAGTAGCCCGGCGGGGGAAAGTGAAAAACTGTTTTTT. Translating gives CASSPAGESEKLFF. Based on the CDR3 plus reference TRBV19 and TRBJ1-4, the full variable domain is DGGITQSPKYLFRKEGQNVTLSCEQNLNHDAMYWYRQDPGQGLRLIYYSQIVNDFQKGDIAEGYSVSREKKESFPLTVTSAQKNPTAFYLCASSPAGESEKLFFGSGTQLSVL.

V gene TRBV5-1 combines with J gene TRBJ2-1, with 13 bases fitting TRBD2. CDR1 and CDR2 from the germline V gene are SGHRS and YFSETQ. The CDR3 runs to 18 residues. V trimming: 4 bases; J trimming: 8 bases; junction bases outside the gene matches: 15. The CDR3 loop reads CASSPGGRTSGRGDEQFF. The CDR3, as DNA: TGCGCCAGCAGCCCCGGGGGTCGGACTAGCGGGAGAGGGGATGAGCAGTTCTTC.

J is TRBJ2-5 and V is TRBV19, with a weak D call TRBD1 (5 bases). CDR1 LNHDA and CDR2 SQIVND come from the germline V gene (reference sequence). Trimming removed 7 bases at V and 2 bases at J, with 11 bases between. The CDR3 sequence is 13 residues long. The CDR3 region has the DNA TGTGCCAGTACCGTCAGGGATCAAGAGACCCAGTACTTC. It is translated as CASTVRDQETQYF.

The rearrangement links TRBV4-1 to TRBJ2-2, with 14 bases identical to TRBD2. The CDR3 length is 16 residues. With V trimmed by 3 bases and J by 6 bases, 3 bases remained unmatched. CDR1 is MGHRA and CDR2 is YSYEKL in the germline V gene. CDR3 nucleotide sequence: TGCGCCAGCAGCCAGGGACTAGCGGGAGTAGCCGGGGAGCTGTTTTTT. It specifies CASSQGLAGVAGELFF.

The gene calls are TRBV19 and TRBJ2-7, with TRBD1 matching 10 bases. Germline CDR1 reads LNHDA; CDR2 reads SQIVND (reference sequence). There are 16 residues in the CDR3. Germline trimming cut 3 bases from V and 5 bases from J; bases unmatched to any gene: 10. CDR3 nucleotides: TGTGCCAGTAGTATCCTAAGGACAGGGGGTCTCGACGAGCAGTACTTC. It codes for CASSILRTGGLDEQYF.

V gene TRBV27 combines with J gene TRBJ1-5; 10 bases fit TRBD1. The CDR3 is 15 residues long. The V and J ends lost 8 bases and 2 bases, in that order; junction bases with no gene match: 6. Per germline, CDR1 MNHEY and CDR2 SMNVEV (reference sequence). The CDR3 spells CASRQGARGNQPQHF. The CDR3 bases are TGTGCCAGCCGACAGGGGGCTAGGGGCAATCAGCCCCAGCATTTT.

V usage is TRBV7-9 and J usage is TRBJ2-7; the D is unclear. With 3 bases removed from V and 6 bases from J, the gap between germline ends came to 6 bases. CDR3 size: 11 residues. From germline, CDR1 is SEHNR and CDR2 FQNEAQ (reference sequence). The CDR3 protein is CASSFAGEQYF. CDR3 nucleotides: TGTGCCAGCAGCTTTGCAGGCGAGCAGTACTTC.

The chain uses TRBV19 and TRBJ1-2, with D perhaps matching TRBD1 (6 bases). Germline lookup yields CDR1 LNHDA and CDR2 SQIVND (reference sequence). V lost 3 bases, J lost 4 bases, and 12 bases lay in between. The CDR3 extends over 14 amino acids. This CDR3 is CASSIGQKFYGYTF. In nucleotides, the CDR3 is TGTGCCAGTAGTATCGGACAGAAATTCTATGGCTACACCTTC.

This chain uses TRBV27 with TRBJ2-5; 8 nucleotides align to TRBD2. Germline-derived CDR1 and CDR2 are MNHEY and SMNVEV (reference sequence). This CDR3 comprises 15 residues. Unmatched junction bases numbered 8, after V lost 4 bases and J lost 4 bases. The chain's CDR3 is CASSWSGSQGETQYF. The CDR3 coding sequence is TGTGCCAGCAGTTGGAGCGGGAGTCAGGGAGAGACCCAGTACTTC.

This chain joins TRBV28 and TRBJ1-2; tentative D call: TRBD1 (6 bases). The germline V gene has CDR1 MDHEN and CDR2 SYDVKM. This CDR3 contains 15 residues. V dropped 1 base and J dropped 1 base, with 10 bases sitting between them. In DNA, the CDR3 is TGTGCCAGCAGTTTATTGGACAGCAATAACTATGGCTACACCTTC. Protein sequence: CASSLLDSNNYGYTF.

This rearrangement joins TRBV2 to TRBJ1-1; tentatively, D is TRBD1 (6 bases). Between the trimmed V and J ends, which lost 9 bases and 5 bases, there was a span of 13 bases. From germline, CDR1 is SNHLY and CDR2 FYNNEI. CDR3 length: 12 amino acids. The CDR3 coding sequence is TGTGCCAGACCAGGGGTGGAAACTGAAGCTTTCTTT. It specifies CARPGVETEAFF. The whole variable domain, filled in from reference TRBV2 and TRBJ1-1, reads EPEVTQTPSHQVTQMGQEVILRCVPISNHLYFYWYRQILGQKVEFLVSFYNNEISEKSEIFDDQFSVERPDGSNFTLKIRSTKLEDSAMYFCARPGVETEAFFGQGTRLTVV.

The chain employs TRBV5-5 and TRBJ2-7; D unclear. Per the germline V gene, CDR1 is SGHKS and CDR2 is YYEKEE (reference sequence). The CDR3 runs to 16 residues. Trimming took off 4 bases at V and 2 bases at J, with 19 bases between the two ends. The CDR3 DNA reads TGTGCCAGCAGCCGTTACCGAACCACGGGTGCCTACGAGCAGTACTTC. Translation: CASSRYRTTGAYEQYF.

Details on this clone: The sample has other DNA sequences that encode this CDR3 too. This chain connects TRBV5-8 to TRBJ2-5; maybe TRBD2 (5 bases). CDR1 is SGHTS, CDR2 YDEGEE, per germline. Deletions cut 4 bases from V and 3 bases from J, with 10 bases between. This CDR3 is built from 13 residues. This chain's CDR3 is CASSRRVKETQYF. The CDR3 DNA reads TGTGCCAGCAGCAGGCGGGTAAAAGAGACCCAGTACTTC.

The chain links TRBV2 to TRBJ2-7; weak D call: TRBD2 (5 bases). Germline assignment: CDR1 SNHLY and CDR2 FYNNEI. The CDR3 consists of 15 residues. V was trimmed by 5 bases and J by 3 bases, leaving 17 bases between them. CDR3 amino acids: CASSFSWAEGYEQYF. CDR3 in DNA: TGTGCCAGCAGTTTTTCGTGGGCCGAGGGCTACGAGCAGTACTTC.

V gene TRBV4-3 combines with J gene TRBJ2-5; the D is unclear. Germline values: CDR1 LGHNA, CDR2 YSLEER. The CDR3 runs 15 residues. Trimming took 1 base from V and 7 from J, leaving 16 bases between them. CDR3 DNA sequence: TGCGCCAGCAGCCAAGTGGCTGGCGGTACCGGGACCCAGTACTTC. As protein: CASSQVAGGTGTQYF.

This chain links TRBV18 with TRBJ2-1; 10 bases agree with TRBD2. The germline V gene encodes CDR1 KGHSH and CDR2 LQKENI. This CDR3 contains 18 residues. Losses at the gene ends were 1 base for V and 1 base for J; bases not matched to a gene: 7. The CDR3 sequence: CASSPRAGGSESYNEQFF. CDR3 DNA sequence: TGTGCCAGCTCACCACGAGCGGGAGGGTCGGAGTCCTACAATGAGCAGTTCTTC.